This T cell receptor beta chain was obtained from a study of blood T cell repertoires in COVID-19. Across the study: PBMCs, B-cell-depleted T cells, or T cells were the source of the cDNA or gDNA that made up the material.

Assay: immunoSEQ multiplex PCR; the TCRdb copy retains only in-frame clones and omits some. The sample lists around 300,000 clones, about 88% seen once, with 2.5% to 3% in the top ten. Recruitment covered 20 to 25 US areas and drew participants whose ages spanned roughly 18 to 100 years. Recovered status applied to Cohort 3 donors who had two consecutive negative PCRs. It also applied to those with clearance or with symptom resolution. Germline V gives CDR1 LNHDA, CDR2 SQIVND (reference sequence). Trimming shortened V by 4 bases and J by 10 bases, and 20 bases separated the two germline ends. The CDR3 totals 15 residues.

The origin of this receptor is a woman between 50 and 59 years old who had recovered from COVID-19. The sequencing sample was made of PBMCs or T cells enriched from blood (not recorded which). This sequence joins TRBV19 and TRBJ1-5, with D perhaps TRBD1 (6 bases). The CDR3 sequence is CASSNPGGGRQPQHF. The CDR3 DNA is TGTGCCAGTAGTAACCCTGGGGGCGGTCGGCAACCCCAGCATTTT.